Each of the 13 T cell receptor beta chains below was sequenced from the same sample in a study of CD8 T cells in ankylosing spondylitis. A single record per CDR3 protein comes from TCRdb applying MiXCR to the 5' RACE reads. This table has some 130,000 distinct CDR3 sequences, about 13% appearing once. Specimen: blood, either unsorted or a sorted T cell fraction (not recorded which). The receptors stem from a female donor with ankylosing spondylitis or in good health (not recorded which).

This clonotype was counted many times. J is TRBJ2-3 and V is TRBV27; D may be TRBD2 (6 bases). The V gene lost 8 bases and the J gene lost 0 bases, with 15 bases spanning the gap. CDR1 MNHEY and CDR2 SMNVEV come from the germline V gene (reference sequence). The CDR3 extends over 15 amino acids. CDR3 sequence (DNA): TGTGCCAGCTGCCGGGGGTTTGCTAGCACAGATACGCAGTATTTT. The encoded protein is CASCRGFASTDTQYF.

This clonotype was seen repeatedly, ten times or more. CDR3 loop: CASSLTSGAARAGELFF. As DNA, the CDR3 is TGTGCCAGCAGCTTAACCTCGGGCGCCGCCCGGGCCGGGGAGCTGTTTTTT. The chain links TRBV7-3 to TRBJ2-2; no clear D. The CDR3 is 17 amino acids. CDR1 and CDR2 (germline): SGHTA, FQGTGA. V dropped 0 bases and J dropped 6 bases, with 17 bases sitting between them.

Ten or more counts support this clonotype. The rearrangement links TRBV5-4 to TRBJ1-5; no clear D. V was shortened by 4 bases and J by 10 bases, with 15 bases between the two germline ends. The CDR3 sequence is 13 residues long. Germline lookup yields CDR1 SGHNT and CDR2 YYREEE (reference sequence). DNA of the CDR3: TGTGCCAGCAGCCCCCTCCCCAGTGAACCCCAGCATTTT. It encodes CASSPLPSEPQHF.

The V call is TRBV12-3 or TRBV12-4, the J call TRBJ2-5; 11 bases are a match to TRBD2. CDR3 size: 15 residues. Losses at the gene ends were 5 bases for V and 5 bases for J; bases not matched to a gene: 7. Written as DNA, the CDR3 is TGTGCCAGCAGTCCCCGGACTAGCGGGCGGGAGACCCAGTACTTC. Residues: CASSPRTSGRETQYF.

In the case of this clonotype: One end of the junction is discordant with germline, which a read error may explain. This chain joins TRBV7-2 and TRBJ2-6, with TRBD1 as a possible D gene (5 bases). The CDR3 contains 14 residues. Germline CDR1 and CDR2: SGHTA and FQGNSA. CDR3 protein: CASRQGSGANGLTF. Written as DNA, the CDR3 is TGTGCCAGCAGGCAGGGCTCTGGGGCCAACGGCCTGACTTTC. Looking up the rest from reference TRBV7-2 and TRBJ2-6 gives the full variable domain: GAGVSQSPSNKVTEKGKDVELRCDPISGHTALYWYRQSLGQGLEFLIYFQGNSAPDKSGLPSDRFSAERTGGSVSTLTIQRTQQEDSAVYLCASRQGSGANGLTFGAGSRLTVL.

The chain carries TRBV20-1 and TRBJ2-1; TRBD1 agrees at 9 bases. Germline CDR1 DFQATT, CDR2 SNEGSKA (reference sequence). CDR3 length: 16 residues. The V gene end was trimmed by 1 base and the J gene end by 3 bases; junction bases not matched to a gene: 7. The CDR3 loop reads CSARGDPGQGYNEQFF. CDR3 bases: TGCAGTGCTAGAGGTGACCCGGGACAGGGCTACAATGAGCAGTTCTTC.

This chain uses TRBV7-9 with TRBJ2-3; D call uncertain. Germline V gene data show CDR1 as SEHNR and CDR2 as FQNEAQ (reference sequence). The CDR3 totals 16 residues. V lost 2 bases, J lost 2 bases, and 14 bases lay in between. Here the CDR3 DNA reads TGTGCCAGCAGCTTAAGTTCTAAAGGCGCCACAGATACGCAGTATTTT. It translates to CASSLSSKGATDTQYF.

This clonotype was counted ten times or more. V and J are TRBV25-1 and TRBJ2-7; D is possibly TRBD2 (5 bases). The CDR3 sequence is 12 residues long. Germline lookup yields CDR1 MGHDK and CDR2 SYGVNS. V dropped 3 bases and J dropped 3 bases, with 6 bases sitting between them. The DNA of the CDR3 is TGTGCCAGCAGTGAGGCGGGCTACGAGCAGTACTTC. It yields the protein CASSEAGYEQYF.

This clonotype was detected only a few times. This sequence joins TRBV20-1 and TRBJ1-2; D perhaps matches TRBD1 (5 bases). Germline-derived CDR1 and CDR2 are DFQATT and SNEGSKA (reference sequence). The CDR3 has 12 residues. V lost 5 bases and J 4 bases, leaving 11 bases between the germline ends. In DNA form, the CDR3 reads TGCAGTGCTTGGGACGGAGTCTATGGCTACACCTTC. Translation gives CSAWDGVYGYTF.

V usage is TRBV5-1 and J usage is TRBJ2-5; weak D call: TRBD1 (6 bases). V lost 0 bases, J lost 2 bases, and 14 bases lay in between. CDR3 length: 16 residues. Germline CDR1 is SGHRS and CDR2 is YFSETQ. The CDR3 nucleotides are TGCGCCAGCAGCTTGGAGATGAACAGGGCACAAGAGACCCAGTACTTC. Its protein is CASSLEMNRAQETQYF.

J is TRBJ2-2 and V is TRBV5-1; the D is unclear. V dropped 0 bases and J dropped 3 bases, with 9 bases sitting between them. Per the germline V gene, CDR1 is SGHRS and CDR2 is YFSETQ. The CDR3 runs to 15 residues. CDR3 loop: CASSLGLRDTGELFF. The CDR3 region has the DNA TGCGCCAGCAGCTTGGGACTTCGGGACACCGGGGAGCTGTTTTTT.

This clonotype showed up many times. The J gene is TRBJ2-1, the V gene TRBV6-1, with 9 bases identical to TRBD2. The CDR3 spans 15 residues. The germline gives CDR1 MNHNS, CDR2 SASEGT. V dropped 9 bases and J dropped 7; count of bases not matched to a gene: 13. This CDR3 reads CASNTFGGRDNEQFF. Here the CDR3 DNA reads TGTGCCAGTAATACTTTTGGCGGGAGGGATAATGAGCAGTTCTTC.

This clonotype has just a few counts. The gene calls are TRBV6-1 and TRBJ2-7; TRBD2 matches 8 bases. The CDR3 totals 14 residues. V lost 6 bases to trimming and J lost 4 bases; unmatched junction nucleotides: 8. Per germline, CDR1 MNHNS and CDR2 SASEGT. The CDR3 coding sequence is TGTGCCAGCAGCCGCGGGACTAGTTTTTACGAGCAGTACTTC. It encodes CASSRGTSFYEQYF.